One and the same sample provided the 3 T cell receptor beta chains below, sequenced in a study of blood T cell repertoires in COVID-19. Profiling relied on immunoSEQ multiplex PCR, and the TCRdb table lists in-frame clones only, not all of them. The sample includes 230,000 or so clones, more than 65% seen only once; the top ten take about 2.3%. The sequenced sample consisted of peripheral blood. The receptors come from a middle-aged man who had recovered from COVID-19.

J is TRBJ1-1 and V is TRBV6-5; D remains unclear. Germline CDR1 reads MNHEY; CDR2 reads SVGAGI. V lost 5 bases to trimming and J lost 5 bases, with 15 bases between them. CDR3 length: 14 amino acids. In DNA, the CDR3 is TGTGCCAGCAGTAAGAGCTCCGGAGGAACTGAAGCTTTCTTT. Encoded protein: CASSKSSGGTEAFF.

CDR3 in DNA: TGTGCCACCAGTGCGGCTAGCGGGGGAGTCTACAATGAGCAGTTCTTC. This translates into CATSAASGGVYNEQFF. This chain connects TRBV24-1 to TRBJ2-1; TRBD2 agrees at 10 bases. In germline, CDR1 is KGHDR, CDR2 SFDVKD. The ends lost 5 bases at V and 3 bases at J; junction bases unmatched: 6. This CDR3 is built from 16 residues.

The V and J genes are TRBV6-6 and TRBJ2-6; D gene uncertain. V gave up 8 bases and J gave up 2 bases, with 10 bases separating them. The CDR3 has 14 amino acids. The germline V gene encodes CDR1 MNHNY and CDR2 SVGAGI (reference sequence). CDR3 sequence: CASETVAGANVLTF. Here the CDR3 DNA reads TGTGCCAGCGAAACTGTGGCTGGGGCCAACGTCCTGACTTTC.